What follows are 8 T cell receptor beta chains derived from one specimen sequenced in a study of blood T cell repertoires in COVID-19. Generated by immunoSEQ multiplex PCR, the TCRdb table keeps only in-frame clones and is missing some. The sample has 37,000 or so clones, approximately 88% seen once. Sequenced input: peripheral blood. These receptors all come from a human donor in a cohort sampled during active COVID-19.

CDR3 coding DNA: TGCGCCAACGTGGGACAGGGGGCCTACGAGCAGTACTTC. It translates to CANVGQGAYEQYF. This sequence joins TRBV10-1 and TRBJ2-7; 11 bases are shared with TRBD1. Germline assignment: CDR1 WNHNN and CDR2 SYGVQD (reference sequence). V trimming: 10 bases; J trimming: 2 bases; junction bases outside the gene matches: 4. This CDR3 contains 13 residues.

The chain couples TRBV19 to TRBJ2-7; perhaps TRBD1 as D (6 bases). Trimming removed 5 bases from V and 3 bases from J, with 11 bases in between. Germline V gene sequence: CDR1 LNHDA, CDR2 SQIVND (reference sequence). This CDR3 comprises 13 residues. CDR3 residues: CASSSGQLYEQYF. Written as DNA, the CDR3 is TGTGCCAGTAGTTCCGGACAGCTCTACGAGCAGTACTTC.

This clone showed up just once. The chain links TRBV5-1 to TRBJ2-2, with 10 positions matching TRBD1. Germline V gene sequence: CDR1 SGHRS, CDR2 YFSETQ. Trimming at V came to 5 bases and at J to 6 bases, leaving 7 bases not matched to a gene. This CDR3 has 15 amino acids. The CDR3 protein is CASSMGQGLSGELFF. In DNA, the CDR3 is TGCGCCAGCAGTATGGGACAGGGGTTATCCGGGGAGCTGTTTTTT. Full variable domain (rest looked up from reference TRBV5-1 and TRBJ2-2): KAGVTQTPRYLIKTRGQQVTLSCSPISGHRSVSWYQQTPGQGLQFLFEYFSETQRNKGNFPGRFSGRQFSNSRSEMNVSTLELGDSALYLCASSMGQGLSGELFFGEGSRLTVL.

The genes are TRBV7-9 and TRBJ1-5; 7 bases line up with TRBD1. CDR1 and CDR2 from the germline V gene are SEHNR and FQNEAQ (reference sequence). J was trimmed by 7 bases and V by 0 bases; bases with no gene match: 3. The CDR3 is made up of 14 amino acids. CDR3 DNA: TGTGCCAGCAGCTTAGCGCAGGGGGACCAGCCCCAGCATTTT. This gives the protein CASSLAQGDQPQHF.

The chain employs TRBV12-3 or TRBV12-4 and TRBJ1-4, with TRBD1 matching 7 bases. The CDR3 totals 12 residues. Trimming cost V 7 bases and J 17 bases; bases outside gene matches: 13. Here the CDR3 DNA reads TGTGCCAGCACCCGGGACAGTCAGAGTACATTTTTT. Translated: CASTRDSQSTFF.

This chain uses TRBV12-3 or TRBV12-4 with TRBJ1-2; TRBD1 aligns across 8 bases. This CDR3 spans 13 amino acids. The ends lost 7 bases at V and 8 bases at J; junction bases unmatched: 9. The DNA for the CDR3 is TGTGCCAGCACCCGGACAGGGCACTTGGGCTACACCTTC. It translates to CASTRTGHLGYTF.

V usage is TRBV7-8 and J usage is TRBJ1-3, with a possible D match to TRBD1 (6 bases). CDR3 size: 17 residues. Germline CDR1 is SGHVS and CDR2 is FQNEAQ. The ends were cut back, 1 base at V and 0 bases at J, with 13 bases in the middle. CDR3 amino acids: CASSLGGQGPSGNTIYF. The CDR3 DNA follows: TGTGCCAGCAGCTTAGGGGGGCAGGGTCCCTCTGGAAACACCATATATTTT. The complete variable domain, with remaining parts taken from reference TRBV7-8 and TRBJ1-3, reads GAGVSQSPRYKVAKRGQDVALRCDPISGHVSLFWYQQALGQGPEFLTYFQNEAQLDKSGLPSDRFFAERPEGSVSTLKIQRTQQEDSAVYLCASSLGGQGPSGNTIYFGEGSWLTVV.

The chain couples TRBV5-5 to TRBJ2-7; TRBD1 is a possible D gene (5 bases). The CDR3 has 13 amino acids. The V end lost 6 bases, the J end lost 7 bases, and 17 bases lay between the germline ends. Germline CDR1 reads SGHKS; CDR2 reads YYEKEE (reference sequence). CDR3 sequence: CASIRPGKGEQYF. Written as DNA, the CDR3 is TGTGCCAGCATCCGTCCAGGGAAGGGTGAGCAGTACTTC.